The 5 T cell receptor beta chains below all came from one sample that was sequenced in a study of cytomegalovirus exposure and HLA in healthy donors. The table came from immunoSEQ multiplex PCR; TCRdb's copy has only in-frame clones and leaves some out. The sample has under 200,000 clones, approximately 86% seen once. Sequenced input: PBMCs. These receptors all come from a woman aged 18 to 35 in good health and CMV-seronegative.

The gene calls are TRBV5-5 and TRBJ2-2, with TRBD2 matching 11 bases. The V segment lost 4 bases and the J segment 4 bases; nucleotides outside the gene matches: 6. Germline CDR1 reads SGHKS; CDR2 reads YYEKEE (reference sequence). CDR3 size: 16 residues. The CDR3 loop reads CASSAATSGGTGELFF. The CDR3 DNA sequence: TGTGCCAGCAGCGCCGCTACTAGCGGGGGCACCGGGGAGCTGTTTTTT.

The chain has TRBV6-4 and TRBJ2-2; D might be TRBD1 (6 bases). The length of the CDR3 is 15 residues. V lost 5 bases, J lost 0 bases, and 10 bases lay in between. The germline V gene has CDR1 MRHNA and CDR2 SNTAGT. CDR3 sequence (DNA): TGTGCCAGCAGTCCCGGGACAACGAACACCGGGGAGCTGTTTTTT. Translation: CASSPGTTNTGELFF.

CDR3 DNA sequence: TGTGCCAGCAGTTTAAGGGACAGGCCAAATTCACCCCTCCACTTT. The encoded protein is CASSLRDRPNSPLHF. V usage is TRBV27 and J usage is TRBJ1-6, with 8 nucleotides matching TRBD1. Looked up from germline, CDR1 is MNHEY and CDR2 is SMNVEV (reference sequence). The CDR3 sequence is 15 residues long. Germline trimming cut 2 bases from V and 7 bases from J; bases unmatched to any gene: 4.

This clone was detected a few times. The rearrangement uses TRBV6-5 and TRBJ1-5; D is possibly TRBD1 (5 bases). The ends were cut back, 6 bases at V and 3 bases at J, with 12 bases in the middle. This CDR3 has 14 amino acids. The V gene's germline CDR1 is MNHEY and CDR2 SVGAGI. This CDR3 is CASSPGQNNQPQHF. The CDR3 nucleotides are TGTGCCAGCAGCCCCGGACAAAACAATCAGCCCCAGCATTTT.

In DNA, the CDR3 is TGTGCCACCAGCCGAGGGGTTCTTCGGGATGGCTACACCTTC. Its protein is CATSRGVLRDGYTF. The chain employs TRBV15 and TRBJ1-2; weak D call: TRBD1 (5 bases). Germline CDR1 LNHNV, CDR2 YYDKDF (reference sequence). This CDR3 spans 14 amino acids. Trimming took off 5 bases at V and 6 bases at J, with 16 bases between the two ends.